This TCR beta chain was recorded in a study of tumor and adjacent non-tumor tissue in lung cancer. Across the study: The cohort had under 15 adenocarcinoma, 2 squamous cell and 1 small cell patients. Patients were aged roughly 30 to 76, around ten men and a handful of women, stage I to III. Each sample yielded around 4.2 million productive TCRbeta reads on average.

The CDR3 has 12 amino acids. The germline V gene has CDR1 SQVTM and CDR2 ANQGSEA. Three rounds of nested PCR, following a modified ARM-PCR protocol, produced the TCRbeta library. TCRdb fed the multiplex PCR reads into MiXCR, producing one record per CDR3 protein. The repertoire holds more than 85,000 distinct CDR3 sequences, with roughly 74% as singletons. A single count supports this clonotype. Compared with germline, one end of the junction differs, possibly owing to a read error. No cell sorting was done before RNA was extracted from the tissue. Chemotherapy-naive patients with new lung cancer underwent thoracic surgery in China, August–late 2014.

The sequencing input was lung tumor tissue. The origin of this receptor is a woman in her fifties or sixties with non-small cell lung cancer. The chain employs TRBV29-1 and TRBJ2-3; the D is unclear. Written as DNA, the CDR3 is TGCAGGGTTACAGCGTTGGCAGATTCGCAGTATTTT. As protein: CRVTALADSQYF.